Below, one TCR beta chain is given with its context. The antigen remains undetermined. Repertoires were generated with immunoSEQ multiplex PCR, while TCRdb's copy carries only in-frame clones and drops some. This sample yields approximately 130,000 clones, of which about four fifths are seen a single time; over 3% belongs to the top ten. This sample was taken from a study of identifying expanded T cells in peripheral blood. The germline V gene encodes CDR1 SGDLS and CDR2 YYNGEE. Trimming cost V 7 bases and J 3 bases, with 20 bases left between them. CDR3 length: 15 residues. Whole-study results and caveats: Differentially abundant clones: 1 to 1.5 between replicates, 16.4 at around 14 days, more than 18 at four.

The chain links TRBV9 to TRBJ2-7; D is possibly TRBD1 or TRBD2 (5 bases each). The sequenced sample consisted of blood. This receptor was identified in a person between 18 and 69 years old in good health. The CDR3 DNA reads as TGTGCCAGCGCGGCGAGGGACCCTGGGAACTACGAGCAGTACTTC. Residues: CASAARDPGNYEQYF.